This TCR beta chain was recovered during a study of blood T cell repertoires in COVID-19. Study-wide background: The United States, Italy and Spain provided the acute and convalescent COVID-19 samples. The cDNA or gDNA used as material had been derived from T cells, B-cell-depleted T cells, or PBMCs.

Original methodology: Estimation of nucleated cell counts was performed using reference gene primer amplification. Produced via immunoSEQ multiplex PCR; TCRdb's table is partial and in-frame only. V, J and clone size derive from that table, while D and trimming were established from the DNA sequence. This sample yields 150,000 to 200,000 clones, of which more than 75% are seen a single time; approximately 4.5% belongs to the top ten. Sequenced input: peripheral blood. The TCR comes from a human donor in a cohort sampled during active COVID-19.

The CDR3 DNA reads TGTGCCAGCAGTATAAGCGACGGCACAGATACGCAGTATTTT. Protein product: CASSISDGTDTQYF. The chain has TRBV28 and TRBJ2-3, with D unresolved. The V end was cut by 5 bases, the J end by 1 base, with 10 bases between. Germline V lookup: CDR1 MDHEN, CDR2 SYDVKM. The CDR3 extends over 14 amino acids. Full variable domain (rest looked up from reference TRBV28 and TRBJ2-3): DVKVTQSSRYLVKRTGEKVFLECVQDMDHENMFWYRQDPGLGLRLIYFSYDVKMKEKGDIPEGYSVSREKKERFSLILESASTNQTSMYLCASSISDGTDTQYFGPGTRLTVL.